These T cell receptor beta chains were read from a single sample in a study of blood T cell repertoires in COVID-19. TCRdb's table, derived via immunoSEQ multiplex PCR, lists solely in-frame clones and lacks some. The sample has 200,000 to 300,000 clones; 84% are singletons. Specimen: peripheral blood. The receptor set was obtained from a man aged 45-60 years with acute or convalescent COVID-19. Both conserved end residues are part of each CDR3. Each record gives: CDR3 length, V gene, D gene, clone size, J gene, CDR3 protein, CDR3 DNA. A D gene is named only where the DNA matches it firmly. The size entry is marked missing in some rows and otherwise reads once, few, many or a size class.

length: 14; V: TRBV5-8; D: NA; size: NA; J: TRBJ1-1; CDR3: CASSLRSGNTEAFF; DNA: TGTGCCAGCAGCTTGCGGTCGGGGAACACTGAAGCTTTCTTT
length: 16; V: TRBV5-1; D: NA; size: NA; J: TRBJ1-4; CDR3: CASSMGRGATNEKLFF; DNA: TGCGCCAGCAGCATGGGGCGGGGAGCAACTAATGAAAAACTGTTTTTT
length: 18; V: TRBV6-1; D: TRBD1; size: NA; J: TRBJ1-4; CDR3: CASSEAGGQAYRDEKLFF; DNA: TGTGCCAGCAGTGAAGCGGGAGGACAGGCCTATAGGGATGAAAAACTGTTTTTT
length: 13; V: TRBV18; D: NA; size: NA; J: TRBJ1-5; CDR3: CASSPGLNQPQHF; DNA: TGTGCCAGCTCACCAGGCCTCAATCAGCCCCAGCATTTT
length: 13; V: TRBV6-5; D: NA; size: NA; J: TRBJ2-4; CDR3: CASAPGTKNIQYF; DNA: TGTGCCAGCGCTCCGGGAACCAAAAACATTCAGTACTTC
length: 15; V: TRBV27; D: TRBD2; size: few; J: TRBJ2-7; CDR3: CASSLGLAGNYEQYF; DNA: TGTGCCAGCAGTTTAGGTCTAGCGGGAAACTACGAGCAGTACTTC
length: 15; V: TRBV7-2; D: NA; size: once; J: TRBJ2-5; CDR3: CASSLSWTGGETQYF; DNA: TGTGCCAGCAGCTTAAGCTGGACAGGAGGGGAGACCCAGTACTTC
length: 16; V: TRBV9; D: TRBD1; size: NA; J: TRBJ1-1; CDR3: CASSGTGGLKNTEAFF; DNA: TGTGCCAGCAGCGGTACAGGGGGCCTAAAGAACACTGAAGCTTTCTTT
length: 16; V: TRBV18; D: TRBD1; size: NA; J: TRBJ1-1; CDR3: CASSQSGTDPNTEAFF; DNA: TGTGCCAGCTCACAATCCGGGACAGACCCGAACACTGAAGCTTTCTTT
length: 13; V: TRBV27; D: NA; size: NA; J: TRBJ1-6; CDR3: CASSTNRESPLHF; DNA: TGTGCCAGCAGTACAAACAGGGAATCACCCCTCCACTTT
length: 12; V: TRBV3-1/TRBV3-2; D: NA; size: NA; J: TRBJ1-6; CDR3: CASSQRYSPLHF; DNA: TGTGCCAGCAGCCAACGGTATTCACCCCTCCACTTT
length: 13; V: TRBV10-3; D: NA; size: few; J: TRBJ1-2; CDR3: CAIQKEQVSGYTF; DNA: TGTGCCATCCAAAAGGAACAGGTGTCTGGCTACACCTTC
length: 15; V: TRBV9; D: TRBD2; size: NA; J: TRBJ2-7; CDR3: CASSVGAGRGNEQYF; DNA: TGTGCCAGCAGCGTAGGGGCCGGGAGGGGAAACGAGCAGTACTTC
length: 14; V: TRBV15; D: TRBD2; size: NA; J: TRBJ2-3; CDR3: CATGTSGNTDTQYF; DNA: TGTGCCACAGGGACTAGCGGTAACACAGATACGCAGTATTTT
length: 13; V: TRBV10-3; D: NA; size: NA; J: TRBJ1-5; CDR3: CATGDRDNQPQHF; DNA: TGTGCCACCGGAGACAGAGACAATCAGCCCCAGCATTTT
length: 11; V: TRBV6-5; D: NA; size: NA; J: TRBJ1-1; CDR3: CASSVTGKAFF; DNA: TGTGCCAGCAGCGTTACAGGGAAAGCTTTCTTT
length: 14; V: TRBV2; D: TRBD2; size: NA; J: TRBJ2-7; CDR3: CASTTSGGAKEQYF; DNA: TGTGCCAGCACTACTAGCGGGGGGGCTAAAGAGCAGTACTTC
length: 24; V: TRBV12-5; D: TRBD2; size: NA; J: TRBJ2-3; CDR3: CASGLETGKGTSGRVWGFTDTQYF; DNA: TGTGCTAGTGGTTTGGAAACAGGGAAGGGTACTAGCGGGAGAGTTTGGGGTTTCACAGATACGCAGTATTTT
length: 14; V: TRBV19; D: NA; size: NA; J: TRBJ2-5; CDR3: CASSIESLGETQYF; DNA: TGTGCCAGTAGTATAGAGTCGCTAGGAGAGACCCAGTACTTC
length: 15; V: TRBV6-9; D: TRBD1; size: NA; J: TRBJ1-1; CDR3: CASSYTQGANTEAFF; DNA: TGTGCCAGCAGTTATACCCAGGGGGCGAACACTGAAGCTTTCTTT
length: 15; V: TRBV19; D: NA; size: NA; J: TRBJ1-5; CDR3: CASSIEGVGNQPQHF; DNA: TGTGCCAGTAGTATCGAGGGCGTGGGCAATCAGCCCCAGCATTTT
length: 14; V: TRBV27; D: TRBD1; size: NA; J: TRBJ1-2; CDR3: CASSLGQARGGYTF; DNA: TGTGCCAGCAGTTTGGGACAGGCCCGGGGTGGCTACACCTTC
length: 14; V: TRBV9; D: NA; size: NA; J: TRBJ2-7; CDR3: CASSGGLLDDEQYF; DNA: TGTGCCAGCAGCGGAGGGTTATTGGACGACGAGCAGTACTTC
length: 15; V: TRBV9; D: TRBD1; size: NA; J: TRBJ1-1; CDR3: CASSSRGVPNTEAFF; DNA: TGTGCCAGCAGCTCCAGGGGGGTCCCGAACACTGAAGCTTTCTTT
length: 15; V: TRBV4-1; D: TRBD2; size: NA; J: TRBJ2-3; CDR3: CASSGGSGVTDTQYF; DNA: TGCGCCAGCAGCGGGGGTAGCGGGGTAACAGATACGCAGTATTTT
length: 13; V: TRBV5-6; D: NA; size: NA; J: TRBJ1-1; CDR3: CATLRAGNTEAFF; DNA: TGTGCCACACTGCGGGCGGGGAACACTGAAGCTTTCTTT
length: 14; V: TRBV6-5; D: NA; size: NA; J: TRBJ1-5; CDR3: CASSYGAGYQPQHF; DNA: TGTGCCAGCAGTTATGGGGCGGGGTACCAGCCCCAGCATTTT
length: 13; V: TRBV10-3; D: NA; size: few; J: TRBJ1-1; CDR3: CAISEAGLTEAFF; DNA: TGTGCCATCAGTGAGGCAGGGCTGACTGAAGCTTTCTTT
length: 14; V: TRBV28; D: NA; size: NA; J: TRBJ2-7; CDR3: CASSLEAGWDEQYF; DNA: TGTGCCAGCAGTTTAGAGGCAGGGTGGGACGAGCAGTACTTC
length: 11; V: TRBV25-1; D: NA; size: NA; J: TRBJ2-7; CDR3: CASRETYEQYF; DNA: TGTGCCAGCAGGGAGACCTACGAGCAGTACTTC
length: 15; V: TRBV30; D: TRBD1; size: NA; J: TRBJ2-1; CDR3: CAWTLTGGLYNEQFF; DNA: TGTGCCTGGACGCTGACAGGGGGCCTATACAATGAGCAGTTCTTC
length: 12; V: TRBV19; D: NA; size: NA; J: TRBJ1-5; CDR3: CASSMNSQPQHF; DNA: TGTGCCAGTAGTATGAACAGTCAGCCCCAGCATTTT
length: 16; V: TRBV27; D: NA; size: NA; J: TRBJ2-2; CDR3: CASSHIQATNTGELFF; DNA: TGTGCCAGCAGTCACATCCAGGCAACGAACACCGGGGAGCTGTTTTTT
length: 13; V: TRBV28; D: TRBD1; size: NA; J: TRBJ2-1; CDR3: CASRTGQEDEQFF; DNA: TGTGCCAGCAGGACGGGACAGGAAGATGAGCAGTTCTTC
length: 16; V: TRBV4-2; D: NA; size: NA; J: TRBJ2-1; CDR3: CASSQGETGAYNEQFF; DNA: TGTGCCAGCAGCCAAGGGGAGACAGGAGCCTACAATGAGCAGTTCTTC
length: 17; V: TRBV27; D: TRBD1; size: NA; J: TRBJ1-2; CDR3: CASSLTGQGKRVWGYTF; DNA: TGTGCCAGCAGTTTAACGGGACAGGGCAAGAGAGTATGGGGCTACACCTTC
length: 14; V: TRBV19; D: NA; size: NA; J: TRBJ1-1; CDR3: CASAASVWNTEAFF; DNA: TGTGCCAGCGCCGCGTCGGTGTGGAACACTGAAGCTTTCTTT